Listed below are T cell receptor beta chains from one sample, sequenced in a study of shared clonotypes between healthy human individuals. The table came from immunoSEQ multiplex PCR; TCRdb's copy has only in-frame clones and leaves some out. The sample consists of roughly 2.5 million clones, roughly 92% of them appearing once. What was sequenced was naive CD4+ T cells sorted from blood. The origin of the receptors is a man between 18 and 29 years old in good health. CDR3s include the opening cysteine and the closing phenylalanine or tryptophan. The D gene is left open where the match is weak. Only part of the rows carry a size: once, few, many, or a class if the clone is expanded.

j_call: TRBJ2-1; v_call: TRBV4-1; d_call: NA; clone_size: NA; cdr3_nt: TGCGCCAGCAGCCATTTTGGGACCGCCAACAATGAGCAGTTCTTC; cdr3_aa: CASSHFGTANNEQFF
j_call: TRBJ1-2; v_call: TRBV30; d_call: TRBD1; clone_size: NA; cdr3_nt: TGTGCCGGGACACCACAGGGGGCGGGCTATGGCTACACCTTC; cdr3_aa: CAGTPQGAGYGYTF
j_call: TRBJ2-3; v_call: TRBV12-5; d_call: TRBD2; clone_size: NA; cdr3_nt: TGTGCTAGTGGTTTGGGCTCTAGCGGGAGCACAGATACGCAGTATTTT; cdr3_aa: CASGLGSSGSTDTQYF
j_call: TRBJ1-1; v_call: TRBV5-1; d_call: NA; clone_size: NA; cdr3_nt: TGCGCCAGCAGTCCCGGGGGGATGACTGAAGCTTTCTTT; cdr3_aa: CASSPGGMTEAFF
j_call: TRBJ2-7; v_call: TRBV6-5; d_call: TRBD1; clone_size: NA; cdr3_nt: TGTGCCAGCAGTTATTGGGACAGGGGGCGAGCCTACGAGCAGTACTTC; cdr3_aa: CASSYWDRGRAYEQYF
j_call: TRBJ2-3; v_call: TRBV28; d_call: NA; clone_size: NA; cdr3_nt: TGTGCCAGCAGCAAAGTCCAGGGGAAGACAGATACGCAGTATTTT; cdr3_aa: CASSKVQGKTDTQYF
j_call: TRBJ1-1; v_call: TRBV5-4; d_call: TRBD1; clone_size: NA; cdr3_nt: TGTGCCAGCAGCCTTCAGGGGGTGGTTGAAGCTTTCTTT; cdr3_aa: CASSLQGVVEAFF
j_call: TRBJ2-5; v_call: TRBV7-9; d_call: TRBD2; clone_size: NA; cdr3_nt: TGTGCCAGCAGCTCGCGGACTAGCGGGAGCGCCCAAGAGACCCAGTACTTC; cdr3_aa: CASSSRTSGSAQETQYF
j_call: TRBJ2-5; v_call: TRBV5-1; d_call: TRBD1; clone_size: NA; cdr3_nt: TGCGCCAGCAGCGGGACAGGACTAATGGAGACCCAGTACTTC; cdr3_aa: CASSGTGLMETQYF
j_call: TRBJ2-5; v_call: TRBV5-1; d_call: NA; clone_size: NA; cdr3_nt: TGCGCCAGCAGCTTGGGATCGGGACAACTCAGAGAGACCCAGTACTTC; cdr3_aa: CASSLGSGQLRETQYF
j_call: TRBJ1-4; v_call: TRBV18; d_call: NA; clone_size: NA; cdr3_nt: TGTGCCAGCTCACCTCCCGTGACAGGAAATGAAAAACTGTTTTTT; cdr3_aa: CASSPPVTGNEKLFF
j_call: TRBJ2-3; v_call: TRBV10-2; d_call: NA; clone_size: once; cdr3_nt: TGCGCCAGCAGCTACAGGCTGGAGAGCACAGATACGCAGTATTTT; cdr3_aa: CASSYRLESTDTQYF
j_call: TRBJ1-4; v_call: TRBV12-2; d_call: NA; clone_size: NA; cdr3_nt: TGTGCAAGTCGCCCAGAAACACTGGAAAAACTGTTTTTT; cdr3_aa: CASRPETLEKLFF
j_call: TRBJ1-6; v_call: TRBV4-1; d_call: TRBD1; clone_size: once; cdr3_nt: TGCGCCAGCAGCCAAGATGGGACAGGGGGGTATTCACCCCTCCACTTT; cdr3_aa: CASSQDGTGGYSPLHF
j_call: TRBJ2-7; v_call: TRBV19; d_call: NA; clone_size: NA; cdr3_nt: TGTGCCACCAGCCCTACCGACCGAAACTACGAGCAGTACTTC; cdr3_aa: CATSPTDRNYEQYF
j_call: TRBJ1-6; v_call: TRBV5-4; d_call: NA; clone_size: NA; cdr3_nt: TGTGCCAGCAGCCCCGGCCAGGGGAGCTCCTATAATTCACCCCTCCACTTT; cdr3_aa: CASSPGQGSSYNSPLHF
j_call: TRBJ2-2; v_call: TRBV11-2; d_call: TRBD1; clone_size: NA; cdr3_nt: TGTGCCAGCAGCTTAGCCCCTGGACAGGGGGCAAGCGGGGAGCTGTTTTTT; cdr3_aa: CASSLAPGQGASGELFF
j_call: TRBJ2-2; v_call: TRBV6-4; d_call: TRBD2; clone_size: NA; cdr3_nt: TGTGCCAGCAGTGACACGGGGGGACTAGCGGGAAAGAACACCGGGGAGCTGTTTTTT; cdr3_aa: CASSDTGGLAGKNTGELFF
j_call: TRBJ2-1; v_call: TRBV27; d_call: TRBD2; clone_size: NA; cdr3_nt: TGTGCCAGCAGTTTATCCGGGGGGGACGGGAAGCAGTTCTTC; cdr3_aa: CASSLSGGDGKQFF
j_call: TRBJ2-3; v_call: TRBV19; d_call: NA; clone_size: NA; cdr3_nt: TGTGCCAGTAGCTCGACTAGTCCAGATACGCAGTATTTT; cdr3_aa: CASSSTSPDTQYF
j_call: TRBJ2-7; v_call: TRBV9; d_call: TRBD1; clone_size: NA; cdr3_nt: TGTGCCAGCAGCGCCCAAACAGGGGGCGCAACCTACGAGCAGTACTTC; cdr3_aa: CASSAQTGGATYEQYF
j_call: TRBJ2-1; v_call: TRBV4-3; d_call: TRBD2; clone_size: NA; cdr3_nt: TGCGCCAGCAGCCAAGATCTGGCGGGAGACTTCTACAATGAGCAGTTCTTC; cdr3_aa: CASSQDLAGDFYNEQFF
j_call: TRBJ2-4; v_call: TRBV19; d_call: TRBD1; clone_size: NA; cdr3_nt: TGTGCCAGTAGTATAGAAGCGGGTGTGACAGGGGGCGCCGACATTCAGTACTTC; cdr3_aa: CASSIEAGVTGGADIQYF
j_call: TRBJ1-1; v_call: TRBV7-9; d_call: NA; clone_size: once; cdr3_nt: TGTGCCAGCAGCTCAGACAGGATGAACACTGAAGCTTTCTTT; cdr3_aa: CASSSDRMNTEAFF
j_call: TRBJ2-6; v_call: TRBV11-2; d_call: TRBD1; clone_size: NA; cdr3_nt: TGTGCCAGCAGCACACGACAGGGGGCAGGTGGGGCCAACGTCCTGACTTTC; cdr3_aa: CASSTRQGAGGANVLTF
j_call: TRBJ1-6; v_call: TRBV14; d_call: NA; clone_size: NA; cdr3_nt: TGTGCCAGCAGCCAGGAGGGCGGGTATAATTCACCCCTCCACTTT; cdr3_aa: CASSQEGGYNSPLHF
j_call: TRBJ2-2; v_call: TRBV5-6; d_call: NA; clone_size: NA; cdr3_nt: TGTGCCAGCAGCTTCCCCGGTCAGAACACCGGGGAGCTGTTTTTT; cdr3_aa: CASSFPGQNTGELFF
j_call: TRBJ2-3; v_call: TRBV5-6; d_call: NA; clone_size: NA; cdr3_nt: TGTGCCAGCAGCTTGGGTTGGCCATCCGAGGCAGATACGCAGTATTTT; cdr3_aa: CASSLGWPSEADTQYF
j_call: TRBJ2-7; v_call: TRBV6-5; d_call: TRBD1; clone_size: NA; cdr3_nt: TGTGCCAGCACCCGCGGACAGGGGGCCTACGAGCAGTACTTC; cdr3_aa: CASTRGQGAYEQYF
j_call: TRBJ1-2; v_call: TRBV5-4; d_call: NA; clone_size: NA; cdr3_nt: TGTGCCAGCACCTTGGAGGGGGGTGGCTACACCTTC; cdr3_aa: CASTLEGGGYTF
j_call: TRBJ1-1; v_call: TRBV30; d_call: TRBD1; clone_size: NA; cdr3_nt: TGTGCCTGGGCCGGGACAGGGGGTTCTGAAGCTTTCTTT; cdr3_aa: CAWAGTGGSEAFF
j_call: TRBJ2-7; v_call: TRBV9; d_call: TRBD1; clone_size: NA; cdr3_nt: TGTGCCAGCAGCCCGGGACAGGGTAACCGACAGATCTACGAGCAGTACTTC; cdr3_aa: CASSPGQGNRQIYEQYF
j_call: TRBJ2-7; v_call: TRBV2; d_call: TRBD2; clone_size: NA; cdr3_nt: TGTGCCAGCAGTCTAGCGGGAATTTACGAGCAGTACTTC; cdr3_aa: CASSLAGIYEQYF
j_call: TRBJ1-3; v_call: TRBV7-4; d_call: NA; clone_size: NA; cdr3_nt: TGTGCCAGCAGCCGGGAAGGACTCTCTGGAAACACCATATATTTT; cdr3_aa: CASSREGLSGNTIYF
j_call: TRBJ1-3; v_call: TRBV5-4; d_call: NA; clone_size: NA; cdr3_nt: TGTGCCAGCAGCTTGGGGCCGACTTTTTCTGGAAACACCATATATTTT; cdr3_aa: CASSLGPTFSGNTIYF
j_call: TRBJ2-3; v_call: TRBV5-6; d_call: NA; clone_size: NA; cdr3_nt: TGTGCCAGCATGCCAAAAGTCATCACAGATACGCAGTATTTT; cdr3_aa: CASMPKVITDTQYF
j_call: TRBJ2-2; v_call: TRBV7-2; d_call: NA; clone_size: NA; cdr3_nt: TGTGCCAGCAGCTTAAGAATGGGCACCGGGGAGCTGTTTTTT; cdr3_aa: CASSLRMGTGELFF
j_call: TRBJ2-1; v_call: TRBV7-2; d_call: TRBD2; clone_size: NA; cdr3_nt: TGTGCCAGCAGCTTAGGGAGGTTAGCGGGGGCCAATGAGCAGTTCTTC; cdr3_aa: CASSLGRLAGANEQFF
j_call: TRBJ2-3; v_call: TRBV11-3; d_call: NA; clone_size: NA; cdr3_nt: TGTGCCAGCAGCTTAGATGGGACCGCAGGAGATACGCAGTATTTT; cdr3_aa: CASSLDGTAGDTQYF
j_call: TRBJ1-6; v_call: TRBV15; d_call: NA; clone_size: NA; cdr3_nt: TGTGCCACCAGCAGAGAGGGCCTGGGACCCCTCCACTTT; cdr3_aa: CATSREGLGPLHF
j_call: TRBJ2-2; v_call: TRBV5-1; d_call: NA; clone_size: NA; cdr3_nt: TGCGCCAGCAGCTTGGTGCAGGGGACGGGCACCGGGGAGCTGTTTTTT; cdr3_aa: CASSLVQGTGTGELFF
j_call: TRBJ1-1; v_call: TRBV6-1; d_call: NA; clone_size: NA; cdr3_nt: TGTGCCAGCAGTGTCGGGACTAACACTGAAGCTTTCTTT; cdr3_aa: CASSVGTNTEAFF
j_call: TRBJ2-3; v_call: TRBV5-1; d_call: TRBD2; clone_size: NA; cdr3_nt: TGCGCCAGCAGCTACAGCGGGAGGGCCAGATCAGATACGCAGTATTTT; cdr3_aa: CASSYSGRARSDTQYF
j_call: TRBJ2-1; v_call: TRBV10-3; d_call: NA; clone_size: once; cdr3_nt: TGTGCCACCCTACCGGGAGCGATGGCCGGGAATGAGCAGTTCTTC; cdr3_aa: CATLPGAMAGNEQFF
j_call: TRBJ1-6; v_call: TRBV18; d_call: NA; clone_size: NA; cdr3_nt: TGTGCCAGCTCATCCGCGGGAACGGAGTCACCCCTCCACTTT; cdr3_aa: CASSSAGTESPLHF
j_call: TRBJ1-4; v_call: TRBV30; d_call: NA; clone_size: NA; cdr3_nt: TGTGCCTGGAGGTCTCTACAAGGGGCTAATGAAAAACTGTTTTTT; cdr3_aa: CAWRSLQGANEKLFF
j_call: TRBJ2-3; v_call: TRBV5-1; d_call: NA; clone_size: NA; cdr3_nt: TGCGCCAGCGCCTTAAACACAGATACGCAGTATTTT; cdr3_aa: CASALNTDTQYF
j_call: TRBJ1-6; v_call: TRBV9; d_call: TRBD1; clone_size: NA; cdr3_nt: TGTGCCAGCAGCGTGGGTGGGACAGGGATTAATTCACCCCTCCACTTT; cdr3_aa: CASSVGGTGINSPLHF
j_call: TRBJ2-7; v_call: TRBV7-2; d_call: TRBD1; clone_size: NA; cdr3_nt: TGTGCCAGCAGCAACTCGGGACAGCAGAGCTCCTACGAGCAGTACTTC; cdr3_aa: CASSNSGQQSSYEQYF
j_call: TRBJ1-1; v_call: TRBV29-1; d_call: TRBD1; clone_size: NA; cdr3_nt: TGCAGCGTGAGGGGACAGTCGAACACTGAAGCTTTCTTT; cdr3_aa: CSVRGQSNTEAFF
j_call: TRBJ2-1; v_call: TRBV19; d_call: TRBD1; clone_size: NA; cdr3_nt: TGTGCCAGTACCTGGGACAGCGCCTACAATGAGCAGTTCTTC; cdr3_aa: CASTWDSAYNEQFF
j_call: TRBJ2-5; v_call: TRBV10-3; d_call: NA; clone_size: NA; cdr3_nt: TGTGCCATCAGTGAGTGTTCCCCCGGGGGACGGAACTTC; cdr3_aa: CAISECSPGGRNF
j_call: TRBJ1-2; v_call: TRBV5-6; d_call: TRBD1; clone_size: NA; cdr3_nt: TGTGCCAGCAGGCAGACAGGGGGCTATGGCTACACCTTC; cdr3_aa: CASRQTGGYGYTF